The next 29 T cell receptor beta chains were all read from a single sample in a study of early T cells in non-severe SARS-CoV-2 infection. Via MiXCR, TCRdb re-called the 5' RACE reads, giving one row per CDR3 protein. The repertoire holds 45,000 to 65,000 distinct CDR3 sequences, with around 10% as singletons. The sample here was whole blood, taken at baseline. The receptors were sampled from an adult who was a healthcare worker with PCR-confirmed SARS-CoV-2 infection or an uninfected control (not recorded which).

This clonotype has only a few counts. This chain joins TRBV4-3 and TRBJ2-3; tentatively, D is TRBD1 (5 bases). This CDR3 is built from 15 residues. V was pared by 0 bases and J by 3 bases, with 10 bases between. In germline, CDR1 is LGHNA, CDR2 YSLEER. CDR3 region: CASSQEGDRTDTQYF. CDR3 sequence (DNA): TGCGCCAGCAGCCAAGAAGGGGATCGGACAGATACGCAGTATTTT.

The chain is built from TRBV15 and TRBJ2-1, with D perhaps being TRBD1 or TRBD2 (5 bases each). Trimming shortened V by 0 bases and J by 7 bases, and 16 bases separated the two germline ends. The CDR3 is made up of 16 amino acids. Germline CDR1 reads LNHNV; CDR2 reads YYDKDF (reference sequence). The DNA of the CDR3 is TGTGCCACCAGCAGAGATAAGGGACCCAGCACGAATGAGCAGTTCTTC. It specifies CATSRDKGPSTNEQFF.

This clonotype was detected a few times. The chain employs TRBV12-3 or TRBV12-4 and TRBJ1-5; no clear D gene. This CDR3 has 15 residues. V was trimmed by 7 bases and J by 1 base, leaving 14 bases between them. Written as DNA, the CDR3 is TGTGCCAGCACTTCCACTTTGGGCAGCAATCAGCCCCAGCATTTT. This translates into CASTSTLGSNQPQHF.

This clonotype has only a few counts. This sequence joins TRBV7-3 and TRBJ2-5; D gene unclear. Germline assignment: CDR1 SGHTA and CDR2 FQGTGA. This CDR3 has 13 residues. The ends were cut back, 2 bases at V and 2 bases at J, with 6 bases in the middle. CDR3: CASSLGRQETQYF. The CDR3 DNA reads as TGTGCCAGCAGCTTAGGAAGACAAGAGACCCAGTACTTC.

In its sample, this clonotype was seen a few times. The chain joins TRBV29-1 to TRBJ1-1; D is ambiguous. The CDR3 has 11 residues. Deletions cut 7 bases from V and 2 bases from J, with 8 bases between. Germline values: CDR1 SQVTM, CDR2 ANQGSEA. DNA for the CDR3: TGCAGCGCAGGACCTAACACTGAAGCTTTCTTT. Its protein product is CSAGPNTEAFF.

This clonotype has just a few counts. The chain carries TRBV20-1 and TRBJ2-7; the D gene is possibly TRBD1 (5 bases). The CDR3 covers 13 residues. Germline assignment: CDR1 DFQATT and CDR2 SNEGSKA (reference sequence). Trimming removed 3 bases from V and 2 bases from J, with 11 bases in between. The chain's CDR3 is CSARSGRTYEQYF. CDR3 DNA: TGCAGTGCTAGGTCAGGGCGGACCTACGAGCAGTACTTC.

This clonotype was picked up a small number of times. The CDR3 DNA sequence: TGTGCCAGTAGTATTCTTGTCACCGGGGAGCTGTTTTTT. Translation: CASSILVTGELFF. The rearrangement uses TRBV19 and TRBJ2-2; the D is unclear. CDR3 length: 13 residues. V was clipped by 3 bases and J by 4 bases, with 6 bases between them. CDR1 is LNHDA, CDR2 SQIVND, per germline (reference sequence).

This clonotype was observed at least ten times. This sequence joins TRBV7-2 and TRBJ2-7; D not resolved. Germline V gene data show CDR1 as SGHTA and CDR2 as FQGNSA. The CDR3 sequence is 15 residues long. The V gene lost 5 bases and the J gene lost 4 bases, with 18 bases spanning the gap. The CDR3 protein is CASSQQRTGTYEQYF. The DNA for the CDR3 is TGTGCCAGCAGCCAGCAACGGACCGGAACATACGAGCAGTACTTC.

This rearrangement joins TRBV5-1 to TRBJ2-7, with a weak D call TRBD1 (5 bases). Trimming took off 0 bases at V and 0 bases at J, with 7 bases between the two ends. Germline CDR1 SGHRS, CDR2 YFSETQ. The CDR3 extends over 14 amino acids. The CDR3 sequence: CASSLGQNSYEQYF. The CDR3 region has the DNA TGCGCCAGCAGCTTGGGACAGAACTCCTACGAGCAGTACTTC.

The rearrangement links TRBV12-3 or TRBV12-4 to TRBJ1-1; D gene unclear. V was clipped by 4 bases and J by 1 base, with 7 bases between them. The length of the CDR3 is 13 residues. The CDR3: CASSSHRNTEAFF. For the CDR3, the DNA is TGTGCCAGCAGTTCTCATAGGAACACTGAAGCTTTCTTT.

This clonotype was seen ten or more times. This chain connects TRBV7-2 to TRBJ2-5, with a possible D match to TRBD1 (5 bases). V was trimmed by 5 bases and J by 2 bases, leaving 12 bases between them. The germline V gene encodes CDR1 SGHTA and CDR2 FQGNSA. The CDR3 covers 14 residues. CDR3 DNA sequence: TGTGCCAGCAGCCGTAATCCAGGGCAAGAGACCCAGTACTTC. Protein: CASSRNPGQETQYF.

The V gene is TRBV5-6, the J gene TRBJ2-5, with 8 bases that match TRBD1. The germline gives CDR1 SGHDT, CDR2 YYEEEE. This CDR3 region has 16 residues. V was clipped by 3 bases and J by 7 bases; unmatched bases: 14. As DNA, the CDR3 is TGTGCCAGCAGCTCCAGGGACAGGTGGCCTTTAGGGACCCAGTACTTC. This codes for CASSSRDRWPLGTQYF.

This clonotype was seen more than once but under ten times. This rearrangement joins TRBV11-3 to TRBJ2-2; tentative D call: TRBD1 (6 bases). Per germline, CDR1 SGHNT and CDR2 YENEEA. V was clipped by 0 bases and J by 6 bases, with 8 bases between them. The CDR3 runs to 14 residues. The CDR3: CASSLDQGSGELFF. The CDR3 nucleotides are TGTGCCAGCAGCTTAGACCAGGGGTCCGGGGAGCTGTTTTTT.

The chain combines TRBV6-5 with TRBJ2-2; D is unresolved. Trimming stripped 6 bases from V and 5 bases from J, with 13 bases between. The germline V gene encodes CDR1 MNHEY and CDR2 SVGAGI. The CDR3 has 14 residues. The CDR3 spells CASRAPQLTGELFF. As DNA, the CDR3 is TGTGCCAGCAGGGCCCCCCAGTTGACCGGGGAGCTGTTTTTT.

The sample holds a few counts of this clonotype. This rearrangement joins TRBV20-1 to TRBJ2-1; D uncertain. Germline V gene sequence: CDR1 DFQATT, CDR2 SNEGSKA (reference sequence). The V end lost 2 bases, the J end lost 5 bases, and 7 bases lay between the germline ends. The CDR3 spans 12 residues. CDR3 protein: CSARPTNNEQFF. For the CDR3, the DNA is TGCAGTGCTAGACCGACCAACAATGAGCAGTTCTTC.

This clonotype was counted a few times. The chain links TRBV27 to TRBJ2-7; tentatively, D is TRBD1 or TRBD2 (5 bases each). Trimming took off 7 bases at V and 0 bases at J, with 22 bases between the two ends. From germline, CDR1 is MNHEY and CDR2 SMNVEV (reference sequence). The CDR3 loop spans 17 amino acids. As DNA, the CDR3 is TGTGCCAGCACCTCCTCCTTTCAGGGCGGGTACTCCTACGAGCAGTACTTC. Amino acids: CASTSSFQGGYSYEQYF.

J is TRBJ2-2 and V is TRBV29-1, with 10 bases matching TRBD2. V gave up 6 bases and J gave up 7 bases; unmatched junction bases: 5. The CDR3 contains 13 residues. Germline V gene lookup returns CDR1 SQVTM and CDR2 ANQGSEA. The CDR3 spells CSVVSGRVGELFF. The CDR3 DNA reads as TGCAGCGTGGTCAGCGGGAGGGTCGGGGAGCTGTTTTTT.

This clonotype has a handful of counts. The V gene is TRBV7-9, the J gene TRBJ2-1, with 7 positions matching TRBD1. This CDR3 contains 15 residues. The J segment lost 0 bases and the V segment lost 3 bases, leaving 2 bases of the junction unmatched. Per the germline V gene, CDR1 is SEHNR and CDR2 is FQNEAQ (reference sequence). The CDR3 protein is CASSLDRNSYNEQFF. CDR3 nucleotide sequence: TGTGCCAGCAGCTTGGACAGGAACTCCTACAATGAGCAGTTCTTC.

This sequence joins TRBV20-1 and TRBJ2-3, with TRBD2 matching 7 bases. Germline-derived CDR1 and CDR2 are DFQATT and SNEGSKA (reference sequence). This CDR3 has 14 amino acids. With 3 bases clipped from V and 1 base from J, the junction kept 4 bases outside the gene matches. CDR3 sequence reads: CSASITSGTDTQYF. CDR3 in DNA: TGCAGTGCTAGCATTACTAGCGGCACAGATACGCAGTATTTT.

This clonotype was counted a few times. This CDR3 is CASSLSVETQYF. The CDR3 DNA follows: TGTGCCAGCAGCTTATCCGTAGAGACCCAGTACTTC. This chain connects TRBV7-2 to TRBJ2-5; D unresolved. This CDR3 has 12 residues. Germline loops: CDR1 SGHTA, CDR2 FQGNSA. The V end lost 2 bases, the J end lost 4 bases, and 5 bases lay between the germline ends.

The V call is TRBV11-2, the J call TRBJ2-1; tentative D call: TRBD1 (5 bases). Trimming removed 1 base from V and 7 bases from J, with 8 bases in between. The germline V gene has CDR1 SGHAT and CDR2 FQNNGV. CDR3 length equals 13 residues. The CDR3 DNA is TGTGCCAGCAGCTTAGCAGGGTTTAATGAGCAGTTCTTC. Its protein product is CASSLAGFNEQFF.

This clonotype was counted at least ten times. V usage is TRBV29-1 and J usage is TRBJ2-1; D not resolved. Trimming removed 1 base from V and 0 bases from J, with 10 bases in between. CDR1 is SQVTM, CDR2 ANQGSEA, per germline. CDR3 size: 15 residues. Written as DNA, the CDR3 is TGCAGCGTTGAAGGTAGCCTGAGCTCCTACAATGAGCAGTTCTTC. It is translated as CSVEGSLSSYNEQFF.

This clonotype was detected a few times. The chain links TRBV2 to TRBJ2-3; D might be TRBD1 (6 bases). The germline V gene has CDR1 SNHLY and CDR2 FYNNEI. The CDR3 is made up of 14 amino acids. Trimming took 7 bases from V and 2 from J, leaving 13 bases between them. DNA of the CDR3: TGTGCCAGCACGGGACACACAGACACAGATACGCAGTATTTT. Translating it yields CASTGHTDTDTQYF.

This clonotype was observed a few times. The chain combines TRBV12-3 or TRBV12-4 with TRBJ1-1, with 7 bases lining up with TRBD1. V lost 6 bases to trimming and J lost 11 bases; unmatched junction nucleotides: 9. The CDR3 has 12 residues. The DNA for the CDR3 is TGTGCCAGCAGCCTGGACAGGAGCGTTGCTTTCTTT. Protein sequence: CASSLDRSVAFF.

In its sample, this clonotype was seen a few times. The rearrangement joins TRBV14 to TRBJ2-3; D remains unclear. The CDR3 sequence is 17 residues long. The V and J ends lost 0 bases and 2 bases respectively, with 15 bases between them. The germline gives CDR1 SGHDN, CDR2 FVKESK. Here the CDR3 DNA reads TGTGCCAGCAGCCAAGAGGGAAGTTTGGCCCCCACAGATACGCAGTATTTT. Its translation is CASSQEGSLAPTDTQYF. The full variable domain, in which reference TRBV14 and TRBJ2-3 provide the parts outside the CDR3, is EAGVTQFPSHSVIEKGQTVTLRCDPISGHDNLYWYRRVMGKEIKFLLHFVKESKQDESGMPNNRFLAERTGGTYSTLKVQPAELEDSGVYFCASSQEGSLAPTDTQYFGPGTRLTVL.

The CDR3 DNA reads TGTGCCAGCAGCTTCGGGCTAGCGGTCGGGGTCGCAGATACGCAGTATTTT. It encodes CASSFGLAVGVADTQYF. The genes are TRBV5-6 and TRBJ2-3; TRBD2 matches 7 bases. CDR1 is SGHDT and CDR2 is YYEEEE in the germline V gene. Trimming at V came to 2 bases and at J to 4 bases, leaving 13 bases not matched to a gene. CDR3 length: 17 amino acids.

This clonotype was detected only a few times. The chain uses TRBV6-1 and TRBJ2-1; TRBD2 might be the D (5 bases). Trimming shortened V by 2 bases and J by 15 bases, and 17 bases separated the two germline ends. CDR3 size: 13 residues. Looked up from germline, CDR1 is MNHNS and CDR2 is SASEGT. The CDR3 loop is CASSELWTPDRFF. The CDR3 nucleotides read TGTGCCAGCAGTGAATTGTGGACTCCTGACCGGTTCTTC.

The sample holds many counts of this clonotype. This chain connects TRBV27 to TRBJ2-1; 13 bases line up with TRBD2. The CDR3 length is 15 residues. From germline, CDR1 is MNHEY and CDR2 SMNVEV (reference sequence). With 5 bases clipped from V and 8 bases from J, the junction kept 6 bases outside the gene matches. The CDR3 DNA reads TGTGCCAGCAGTCCGTGGACTAGCGGGAGCTATGAGCAGTTCTTC. Its protein is CASSPWTSGSYEQFF.

This clonotype has just a few counts. The V and J genes are TRBV6-4 and TRBJ2-1; D remains ambiguous. Trimming took 4 bases from V and 6 from J, leaving 10 bases between them. Germline lookup yields CDR1 MRHNA and CDR2 SNTAGT. The length of the CDR3 is 13 residues. CDR3 loop: CASSVWGSNEQFF. DNA of the CDR3: TGTGCCAGCAGTGTATGGGGTTCCAATGAGCAGTTCTTC.